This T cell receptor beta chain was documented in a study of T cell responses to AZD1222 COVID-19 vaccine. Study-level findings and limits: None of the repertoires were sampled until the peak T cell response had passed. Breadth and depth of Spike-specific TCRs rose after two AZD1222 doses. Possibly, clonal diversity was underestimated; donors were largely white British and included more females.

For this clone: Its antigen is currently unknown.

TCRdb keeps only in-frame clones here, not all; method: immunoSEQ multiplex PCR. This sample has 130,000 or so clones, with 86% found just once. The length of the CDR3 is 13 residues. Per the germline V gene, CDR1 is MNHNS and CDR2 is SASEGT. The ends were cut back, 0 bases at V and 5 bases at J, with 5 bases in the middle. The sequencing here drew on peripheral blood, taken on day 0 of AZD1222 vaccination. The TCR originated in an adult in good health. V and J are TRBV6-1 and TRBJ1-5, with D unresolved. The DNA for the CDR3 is TGTGCCAGCAGTGAAGCCTTTCATCAGCCCCAGCATTTT. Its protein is CASSEAFHQPQHF.